This T cell receptor (beta chain) derives from a study of T-cell memory formation after mild COVID-19. General study results and limits: While clones contracting from day 15 to 85 were balanced between CD4 and CD8, later expanders leaned CD4+. Of the contracting clones, CD4+ ones lay mainly in CM and EM, and CD8+ ones in EMRA.

This CDR3 comprises 16 residues. Between the trimmed V and J ends, which lost 2 bases and 0 bases, there was a span of 12 bases. Germline V gene lookup returns CDR1 MNHNY and CDR2 SVGAGI (reference sequence). cDNA libraries for TCR alpha and TCR beta, carrying sample barcodes and UMIs, came from 5'RACE with constant-segment primers. TCRdb reprocessed the 5' RACE reads with MiXCR, giving one entry per CDR3 protein. The sample shows about half a million distinct CDR3 sequences, over 15% of them seen only once. To note about this clonotype: Antigen specificity is unknown.

V usage is TRBV6-6 and J usage is TRBJ2-3, with D hard to call. Sequenced sample: PBMCs or a T cell subset sorted from them (not recorded which). This receptor was identified in an adult woman who had mild COVID-19 (a few samples of this study predate the infection). Cell type and time point are not known. The chain's CDR3 is CASSYGLLASTDTQYF. The DNA for the CDR3 is TGTGCCAGCAGTTACGGTCTATTGGCCAGCACAGATACGCAGTATTTT.